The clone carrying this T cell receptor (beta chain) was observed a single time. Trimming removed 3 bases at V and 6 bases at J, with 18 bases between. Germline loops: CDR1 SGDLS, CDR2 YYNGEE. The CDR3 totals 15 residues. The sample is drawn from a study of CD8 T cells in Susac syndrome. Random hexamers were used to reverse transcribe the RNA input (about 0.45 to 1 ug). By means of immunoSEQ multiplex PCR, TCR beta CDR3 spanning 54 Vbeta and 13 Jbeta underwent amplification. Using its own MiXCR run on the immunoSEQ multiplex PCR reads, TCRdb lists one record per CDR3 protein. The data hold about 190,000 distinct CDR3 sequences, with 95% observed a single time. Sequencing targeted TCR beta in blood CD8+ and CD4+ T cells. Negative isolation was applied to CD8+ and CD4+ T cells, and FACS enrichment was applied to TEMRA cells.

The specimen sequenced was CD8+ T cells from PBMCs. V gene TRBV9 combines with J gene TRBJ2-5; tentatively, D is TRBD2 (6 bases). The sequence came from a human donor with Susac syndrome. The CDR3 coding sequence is TGTGCCAGCAGCGAGGGAGGAGGCTTGGGCAAGACCCAGTACTTC. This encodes CASSEGGGLGKTQYF. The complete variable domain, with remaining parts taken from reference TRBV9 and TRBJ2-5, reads DSGVTQTPKHLITATGQRVTLRCSPRSGDLSVYWYQQSLDQGLQFLIQYYNGEERAKGNILERFSAQQFPDLHSELNLSSLELGDSALYFCASSEGGGLGKTQYFGPGTRLLVL.